Below, 13 T cell receptor beta chains from the same sample are listed, as sequenced in a study of beta chain features in type 1 diabetes. Expressed TCRB transcripts got sequenced, as all isolated RNA was reverse transcribed. Measured with immunoSEQ multiplex PCR; TCRdb has only the in-frame clones, and not every one. The repertoire consists of about 180,000 clones, with around an eighth occurring once and the leading ten covering roughly 0.6%. The sample was central memory CD4+ T cells from blood. The source is a woman between 18 and 29 years old in good health.

In its sample, this clone was seen a few times. V is TRBV5-1 and J is TRBJ1-2; the match to TRBD1 covers 9 bases. CDR1 and CDR2 from the germline V gene are SGHRS and YFSETQ. V was clipped by 3 bases and J by 6 bases; unmatched bases: 6. The CDR3 runs to 14 residues. For the CDR3, the DNA is TGCGCCAGCAGCTCGGGACAGGGTCGTGATGGCTACACCTTC. It specifies CASSSGQGRDGYTF.

This clone showed up just a few times. V gene TRBV11-2 combines with J gene TRBJ2-1, with TRBD2 matching over 9 bases. This CDR3 contains 15 residues. The junction had 4 bases not matched to a gene; V was cut back by 3 bases and J by 4 bases. Germline values: CDR1 SGHAT, CDR2 FQNNGV. Written as DNA, the CDR3 is TGTGCCAGCAGCTTTAGACTAGCGGAATACAATGAGCAGTTCTTC. Amino acids: CASSFRLAEYNEQFF. Full variable domain (outside the CDR3, taken from reference TRBV11-2 and TRBJ2-1): EAGVAQSPRYKIIEKRQSVAFWCNPISGHATLYWYQQILGQGPKLLIQFQNNGVVDDSQLPKDRFSAERLKGVDSTLKIQPAKLEDSAVYLCASSFRLAEYNEQFFGPGTRLTVL.

V gene TRBV19 combines with J gene TRBJ2-1, with D perhaps matching TRBD1 (5 bases). V shed 7 bases and J shed 0 bases, with 13 bases lying between them. The germline CDR1 and CDR2 sequences are LNHDA and SQIVND (reference sequence). The CDR3 is made up of 15 amino acids. The CDR3 sequence: CASTQQANSYNEQFF. DNA of the CDR3: TGTGCCAGTACCCAACAGGCTAACTCCTACAATGAGCAGTTCTTC.

This chain joins TRBV5-1 and TRBJ2-1; D may be TRBD1 (6 bases). This CDR3 region has 14 residues. Germline V CDR1 and CDR2: SGHRS, YFSETQ. The germline V and J ends were trimmed by 0 bases and 6 bases, with 10 bases remaining between them. In DNA form, the CDR3 reads TGCGCCAGCAGCTTGGGGACAGCTGGCAATGAGCAGTTCTTC. It translates to CASSLGTAGNEQFF.

V is TRBV11-2 and J is TRBJ2-5, with 11 nucleotides matching TRBD2. Germline assignment: CDR1 SGHAT and CDR2 FQNNGV. This CDR3 comprises 15 residues. V shed 1 base, J shed 4 bases, and the junction held 2 bases outside the gene matches. The CDR3 bases are TGTGCCAGCAGCTTAGTGCTAGCGGGAGGAGAGACCCAGTACTTC. This codes for CASSLVLAGGETQYF.

The V and J genes are TRBV7-8 and TRBJ2-1; 9 positions agree with TRBD2. Per the germline V gene, CDR1 is SGHVS and CDR2 is FQNEAQ. CDR3 length equals 15 residues. The ends lost 1 base at V and 7 bases at J; junction bases unmatched: 5. This CDR3 is CASSLGLAGINEQFF. In DNA, the CDR3 is TGTGCCAGCAGCTTAGGCCTAGCGGGGATTAATGAGCAGTTCTTC.

V is TRBV5-8 and J is TRBJ2-1, with D maybe TRBD1 (5 bases). The germline CDR1 and CDR2 sequences are SGHTS and YDEGEE. The CDR3 runs to 14 residues. V was trimmed by 7 bases and J by 1 base, leaving 12 bases between them. The CDR3 spells CASVRGRSYNEQFF. The CDR3, as DNA: TGTGCCAGCGTTAGGGGCAGGTCCTACAATGAGCAGTTCTTC.

This clone was counted between two and nine times. V is TRBV29-1 and J is TRBJ2-7, with no clear D. Trimming took 2 bases from V and 2 from J, leaving 13 bases between them. The CDR3 consists of 14 residues. The germline V gene has CDR1 SQVTM and CDR2 ANQGSEA. CDR3 sequence reads: CSVEFAWHTYEQYF. The CDR3 coding sequence is TGCAGCGTTGAATTCGCCTGGCACACCTACGAGCAGTACTTC.

Turning to this clone: Other DNA sequences in this sample translate to the same CDR3. This chain links TRBV2 with TRBJ1-1, with 8 bases that match TRBD1. With 6 bases clipped from V and 0 bases from J, the junction kept 3 bases outside the gene matches. CDR1 and CDR2 (germline): SNHLY, FYNNEI. The CDR3 has 14 residues. The CDR3 sequence: CASSLTGVNTEAFF. The CDR3 DNA reads TGTGCCAGCAGCCTGACAGGGGTGAACACTGAAGCTTTCTTT.

The chain is built from TRBV5-1 and TRBJ2-7; 7 nucleotides agree with TRBD1. CDR3 size: 14 residues. Germline V gene data show CDR1 as SGHRS and CDR2 as YFSETQ. V shed 5 bases and J 2 bases; nucleotides not matched to a gene: 7. The CDR3 coding sequence is TGCGCCAGCAGTTCGACCACAGGGGCCTACGAGCAGTACTTC. Translation: CASSSTTGAYEQYF.

This clone has ten or more counts. The chain combines TRBV7-2 with TRBJ2-3; 7 bases line up with TRBD2. The CDR3 extends over 15 amino acids. The trim removed 3 bases at V and 0 bases at J, leaving 3 bases unmatched. Germline lookup yields CDR1 SGHTA and CDR2 FQGNSA. The CDR3 nucleotides are TGTGCCAGCAGCTTCGCTAGCGGCAGCACAGATACGCAGTATTTT. Protein: CASSFASGSTDTQYF.

The chain uses TRBV19 and TRBJ2-3; possibly TRBD1 for D (5 bases). Per the germline V gene, CDR1 is LNHDA and CDR2 is SQIVND (reference sequence). Deletions cut 7 bases from V and 3 bases from J, with 17 bases between. The CDR3 totals 15 residues. The CDR3 nucleotides read TGTGCCAGTAACGATGGGGCAGCGCAGACAGATACGCAGTATTTT. Amino acid sequence: CASNDGAAQTDTQYF.

The chain uses TRBV7-2 and TRBJ2-2, with TRBD1 as a possible D gene (5 bases). V lost 5 bases, J lost 3 bases, and 10 bases lay in between. Germline V gene sequence: CDR1 SGHTA, CDR2 FQGNSA. The CDR3 length is 14 residues. The CDR3 DNA sequence: TGTGCCAGCAGCCCCCGACAGTACACCGGGGAGCTGTTTTTT. It translates to CASSPRQYTGELFF.